The 2 T cell receptor beta chains given below trace back to one sample, sequenced in a study of blood T cell repertoires in COVID-19. Sequencing was performed with immunoSEQ multiplex PCR; in TCRdb, only in-frame clones are kept and a portion is missing. Of 290,000 or so clones in the sample, 75% to 90% were seen once. The sequenced material came from peripheral blood. Source of these receptors: a man aged 18 to 35 with active or convalescent COVID-19.

The chain links TRBV11-2 to TRBJ2-4; TRBD2 agrees at 7 bases. Germline V gene lookup returns CDR1 SGHAT and CDR2 FQNNGV. CDR3 size: 16 residues. V trimming: 1 base; J trimming: 5 bases; junction bases outside the gene matches: 8. The CDR3 nucleotides read TGTGCCAGCAGCTTAGCCTGGGGAGGGGTAGAAAACATTCAGTACTTC. Protein sequence: CASSLAWGGVENIQYF. Variable domain in full (rest from reference TRBV11-2 and TRBJ2-4): EAGVAQSPRYKIIEKRQSVAFWCNPISGHATLYWYQQILGQGPKLLIQFQNNGVVDDSQLPKDRFSAERLKGVDSTLKIQPAKLEDSAVYLCASSLAWGGVENIQYFGAGTRLSVL.

The chain combines TRBV4-1 with TRBJ2-5; perhaps TRBD1 as D (5 bases). Trimming removed 1 base from V and 4 bases from J, with 19 bases in between. CDR3 size: 17 residues. Germline loops: CDR1 MGHRA, CDR2 YSYEKL. In DNA, the CDR3 is TGCGCCAGCAGCCAAGTCCAGGCAGGGCATGCCTTAGAGACCCAGTACTTC. This codes for CASSQVQAGHALETQYF.